This entry lists 15 T cell receptor beta chains sequenced from one sample in a study of control samples from healthy donors and cancer patients. This table comes from immunoSEQ multiplex PCR, and its TCRdb copy is limited to in-frame clones, with some not included. The sample includes 150,000 or so clones, 88% of them seen just once. The sequencing sample was made of blood. All receptors derive from a woman in her thirties in good health.

This clone was seen a few times. V is TRBV24-1 and J is TRBJ2-7; D possibly corresponds to TRBD2 (6 bases). This CDR3 has 16 residues. Germline values: CDR1 KGHDR, CDR2 SFDVKD. Trimming cost V 0 bases and J 6 bases, with 17 bases left between them. CDR3 DNA sequence: TGTGCCACCAGTGATTTGGGGAGGACTCGAAGACCCGAGCAGTACTTC. Translated: CATSDLGRTRRPEQYF.

This chain joins TRBV5-1 and TRBJ2-7; 9 bases fit TRBD2. This CDR3 contains 17 residues. The V and J ends lost 4 bases and 0 bases, in that order; junction bases with no gene match: 11. The germline V gene has CDR1 SGHRS and CDR2 YFSETQ. The CDR3 loop reads CASSGLPTSGSSYEQYF. The CDR3 nucleotides read TGCGCCAGCAGCGGACTGCCAACTAGCGGGTCCTCCTACGAGCAGTACTTC.

This chain uses TRBV30 with TRBJ1-2; D not resolved. The CDR3 is 13 amino acids. CDR1 is GTSNPN, CDR2 SVGIG, per germline (reference sequence). V dropped 5 bases and J dropped 4 bases, with 14 bases sitting between them. The CDR3 spells CAWSPVEGYGYTF. The CDR3 bases are TGTGCCTGGTCCCCGGTGGAAGGCTATGGCTACACCTTC.

V is TRBV10-3 and J is TRBJ2-2, with 9 bases fitting TRBD1. This CDR3 comprises 17 residues. CDR1 is ENHRY and CDR2 is SYGVKD in the germline V gene. With 4 bases clipped from V and 4 bases from J, the junction kept 10 bases outside the gene matches. The CDR3 sequence is CAISALPAGQGTGELFF. The CDR3 nucleotides read TGTGCCATCAGTGCTTTACCCGCGGGACAGGGCACCGGGGAGCTGTTTTTT.

The chain recombines TRBV7-9 with TRBJ2-1, with D possibly TRBD2 on 7 matching bases. This CDR3 has 16 amino acids. Trimming pared 5 bases from V and 2 bases from J, leaving 16 bases between. From germline, CDR1 is SEHNR and CDR2 FQNEAQ (reference sequence). CDR3 in amino acids: CASSPGGGGPYNEQFF. DNA for the CDR3: TGTGCCAGCAGCCCCGGAGGGGGGGGGCCCTACAATGAGCAGTTCTTC.

V gene TRBV11-2 combines with J gene TRBJ2-1; D might be TRBD2 (6 bases). V was shortened by 0 bases and J by 7 bases, with 13 bases between the two germline ends. CDR3 length: 15 amino acids. The germline gives CDR1 SGHAT, CDR2 FQNNGV. The CDR3 DNA sequence: TGTGCCAGCAGCTTAGAATTTTCGGGGAGGAATGAGCAGTTCTTC. The encoded protein is CASSLEFSGRNEQFF. Looking up the rest from reference TRBV11-2 and TRBJ2-1 gives the full variable domain: EAGVAQSPRYKIIEKRQSVAFWCNPISGHATLYWYQQILGQGPKLLIQFQNNGVVDDSQLPKDRFSAERLKGVDSTLKIQPAKLEDSAVYLCASSLEFSGRNEQFFGPGTRLTVL.

The genes are TRBV23-1 and TRBJ2-7; D remains ambiguous. TRBV23-1 is an open reading frame, and its role is uncertain. This CDR3 is 11 amino acids long. Deletions cut 6 bases from V and 5 bases from J, with 8 bases between. The CDR3 region has the DNA TGCGCCAGCAGGGCGTTCGACGAGCAGTACTTC. Translated: CASRAFDEQYF.

This rearrangement joins TRBV28 to TRBJ2-1; D gene uncertain. V lost 6 bases, J lost 0 bases, and 21 bases lay in between. The CDR3 length is 18 residues. Germline CDR1 is MDHEN and CDR2 is SYDVKM. The CDR3, as DNA: TGTGCCAGCAGCCCGTTCTGGGCTACCTTGAGCTCCTACAATGAGCAGTTCTTC. Translated, it gives CASSPFWATLSSYNEQFF.

The CDR3, as DNA: TGTGCCAGCAGCTTGGTAGAGCAGGGGCGACCCCACGAGCAGTACTTC. It is translated as CASSLVEQGRPHEQYF. The V and J genes are TRBV5-6 and TRBJ2-7; D possibly corresponds to TRBD1 (6 bases). The CDR3 is 16 residues long. V was cut by 0 bases and J by 5 bases, with 18 bases left in between. Germline assignment: CDR1 SGHDT and CDR2 YYEEEE.

This chain links TRBV15 with TRBJ1-2, with D uncertain. V was cut by 2 bases and J by 2 bases, with 15 bases left in between. The CDR3 totals 16 residues. CDR1 and CDR2 from the germline V gene are LNHNV and YYDKDF (reference sequence). CDR3 nucleotide sequence: TGTGCCACCAGCAGATCTCCGGGTCGCCTAAACTATGGCTACACCTTC. The encoded protein is CATSRSPGRLNYGYTF.

This clone was found a few times. The V call is TRBV19, the J call TRBJ1-3; no clear D gene. The germline V and J ends were trimmed by 7 bases and 2 bases, with 15 bases remaining between them. This CDR3 is built from 15 residues. CDR1 LNHDA and CDR2 SQIVND come from the germline V gene (reference sequence). In DNA form, the CDR3 reads TGTGCCAGTAACCAAGGGCAGACAACTGGAAACACCATATATTTT. Amino acids: CASNQGQTTGNTIYF.

The V call is TRBV28, the J call TRBJ1-2, with TRBD1 matching 7 bases. CDR1 is MDHEN, CDR2 SYDVKM, per germline. CDR3 size: 15 residues. Trimming took 6 bases from V and 3 from J; bases not matched to a gene: 10. CDR3 sequence (DNA): TGTGCCAGCAGCCAGGGGGGCCAGGTGGACTATGGCTACACCTTC. Translation gives CASSQGGQVDYGYTF.

Notes on this clone: The sample contains more than one DNA sequence encoding this CDR3. The V call is TRBV4-1, the J call TRBJ2-1; 7 nucleotides line up with TRBD1. V lost 6 bases and J lost 7; bases outside the gene matches: 3. The length of the CDR3 is 12 residues. In germline, CDR1 is MGHRA, CDR2 YSYEKL. The DNA of the CDR3 is TGCGCCAGCAGTTACAGGGGAAATGAGCAGTTCTTC. It is translated as CASSYRGNEQFF.

This clone has just one count. The chain links TRBV29-1 to TRBJ2-3; TRBD1 agrees at 7 bases. J gave up 2 bases and V 6 bases, and 11 bases lay outside the gene matches. This CDR3 comprises 15 residues. Germline V lookup: CDR1 SQVTM, CDR2 ANQGSEA. In DNA form, the CDR3 reads TGCAGCGTCCGCCGGTGGGACAGACCCACAGATACGCAGTATTTT. Protein product: CSVRRWDRPTDTQYF.

The chain carries TRBV28 and TRBJ1-1; no firm D call. CDR1 is MDHEN, CDR2 SYDVKM, per germline. The CDR3 contains 13 residues. The germline V and J ends were trimmed by 6 bases and 6 bases, with 14 bases remaining between them. CDR3 sequence (DNA): TGTGCCAGCAGGGCGGGAGATCGGGCTGAAGCTTTCTTT. This gives the protein CASRAGDRAEAFF. Using reference TRBV28 and TRBJ1-1 for the parts outside the CDR3, the full variable domain is DVKVTQSSRYLVKRTGEKVFLECVQDMDHENMFWYRQDPGLGLRLIYFSYDVKMKEKGDIPEGYSVSREKKERFSLILESASTNQTSMYLCASRAGDRAEAFFGQGTRLTVV.